This entry lists 18 T cell receptor beta chains sequenced from one sample in a study of graft-versus-host responses after intestinal transplantation. TCRdb's copy holds only in-frame clones and misses some; the assay was immunoSEQ multiplex PCR. This sample carries over 100,000 clones, roughly 95% of them seen once, and the ten largest clones take 3% to 4%. The antigens of these receptors remain unknown. This material consisted of unstimulated CD8+ T cells sorted from spleen or lymph node cells, taken before intestinal transplant. The receptors here all came from a human donor who received an intestinal transplant.

The chain carries TRBV19 and TRBJ2-3; 8 bases match TRBD2. Germline CDR1 is LNHDA and CDR2 is SQIVND (reference sequence). The length of the CDR3 is 19 residues. The trim removed 3 bases at V and 0 bases at J, leaving 14 bases unmatched. CDR3 DNA: TGTGCCAGTAGTATGGGAGCGGGAGAGGGAGGTTTGAGCACAGATACGCAGTATTTT. It is translated as CASSMGAGEGGLSTDTQYF.

The rearrangement links TRBV4-2 to TRBJ2-1; D may match TRBD1 or TRBD2 (5 bases each). Germline V CDR1 and CDR2: LGHNA, YNFKEQ. The CDR3 runs to 13 residues. The V end was cut by 2 bases, the J end by 8 bases, with 10 bases between. The CDR3 protein is CASSQSVGDEQFF. CDR3 in DNA: TGTGCCAGCAGCCAATCGGTGGGGGATGAGCAGTTCTTC.

This rearrangement joins TRBV28 to TRBJ2-3; D gene unclear. The length of the CDR3 is 15 residues. The V and J ends lost 3 bases and 3 bases respectively, with 13 bases between them. CDR1 and CDR2 from the germline V gene are MDHEN and SYDVKM. CDR3 amino acids: CASSFSSLTTDTQYF. The CDR3, as DNA: TGTGCCAGCAGTTTTTCCTCCCTAACGACAGATACGCAGTATTTT.

This clone was found once. This sequence joins TRBV7-2 and TRBJ2-1, with 8 bases fitting TRBD2. The junction had 14 bases not matched to a gene; V was cut back by 3 bases and J by 4 bases. The CDR3 totals 18 residues. Germline CDR1 SGHTA, CDR2 FQGNSA. The CDR3 sequence: CASSFRGAAGGRYNEQFF. In nucleotides, the CDR3 is TGTGCCAGCAGCTTCCGGGGGGCTGCGGGAGGTAGGTACAATGAGCAGTTCTTC.

This sequence joins TRBV6-6 and TRBJ1-2, with a tentative D call TRBD1 (6 bases). V was trimmed by 2 bases and J by 6 bases, leaving 13 bases between them. Germline V gene lookup returns CDR1 MNHNY and CDR2 SVGAGI (reference sequence). The CDR3 extends over 14 amino acids. The chain's CDR3 is CASSYTGSMNGYTF. The CDR3 DNA sequence: TGTGCCAGCAGTTACACAGGGAGTATGAATGGCTACACCTTC.

The chain combines TRBV19 with TRBJ1-2; 10 bases are shared with TRBD1. There are 15 residues in the CDR3. J was trimmed by 4 bases and V by 5 bases; bases with no gene match: 7. The V gene's germline CDR1 is LNHDA and CDR2 SQIVND (reference sequence). The CDR3 coding sequence is TGTGCCAGTAGTTATGGGACAGGGGCGGGCTATGGCTACACCTTC. This gives the protein CASSYGTGAGYGYTF.

The chain employs TRBV27 and TRBJ2-2; D gene unclear. The CDR3 sequence is 14 residues long. Germline lookup yields CDR1 MNHEY and CDR2 SMNVEV (reference sequence). The V end lost 2 bases, the J end lost 7 bases, and 11 bases lay between the germline ends. This chain's CDR3 is CASSLEYPHGELFF. DNA of the CDR3: TGTGCCAGCAGTTTAGAGTACCCTCACGGGGAGCTGTTTTTT.

The chain carries TRBV4-2 and TRBJ1-1; D may be TRBD1 (5 bases). V was clipped by 1 base and J by 6 bases, with 12 bases between them. CDR1 and CDR2 from the germline V gene are LGHNA and YNFKEQ. CDR3 length: 14 amino acids. CDR3 region: CASSQVGVMAEAFF. The CDR3 region has the DNA TGTGCCAGCAGCCAAGTGGGGGTCATGGCTGAAGCTTTCTTT.

The chain joins TRBV7-9 to TRBJ1-1; D remains unclear. CDR3 length equals 12 residues. Germline V gene data show CDR1 as SEHNR and CDR2 as FQNEAQ (reference sequence). Between the trimmed V and J ends, which lost 3 bases and 7 bases, there was a span of 9 bases. Here the CDR3 DNA reads TGTGCCAGCAGCTTGGGGATGATTGAAGCTTTCTTT. This gives the protein CASSLGMIEAFF.

The V gene is TRBV5-6, the J gene TRBJ1-5, with 9 positions matching TRBD1. Looked up from germline, CDR1 is SGHDT and CDR2 is YYEEEE. There are 14 residues in the CDR3. The V segment lost 4 bases and the J segment 5 bases; nucleotides outside the gene matches: 4. Here the CDR3 reads CASSPGQGYQPQHF. The CDR3, as DNA: TGTGCCAGCAGCCCGGGACAGGGTTATCAGCCCCAGCATTTT.

The genes are TRBV9 and TRBJ2-1; possible D gene TRBD1, 7 bases. Trimming took 4 bases from V and 15 from J, leaving 20 bases between them. This CDR3 is built from 13 residues. CDR1 is SGDLS, CDR2 YYNGEE, per germline. The CDR3 protein is CASSPGGTPAPFF. Written as DNA, the CDR3 is TGTGCCAGCAGCCCAGGGGGGACTCCCGCTCCGTTCTTC.

The rearrangement uses TRBV7-9 and TRBJ2-3; D gene unclear. Germline-derived CDR1 and CDR2 are SEHNR and FQNEAQ (reference sequence). The CDR3 sequence is 13 residues long. The ends were cut back, 0 bases at V and 4 bases at J, with 5 bases in the middle. CDR3 coding DNA: TGTGCCAGCAGCTTAGCGCATGCAGATACGCAGTATTTT. Its translation is CASSLAHADTQYF.

V is TRBV28 and J is TRBJ1-5; 10 bases match TRBD1. The CDR3 spans 14 residues. The V gene's germline CDR1 is MDHEN and CDR2 SYDVKM. The V segment lost 5 bases and the J segment 6 bases; nucleotides outside the gene matches: 4. The CDR3 reads CASSGTGVGQPQHF. The CDR3 DNA follows: TGTGCCAGCAGTGGGACAGGGGTAGGTCAGCCCCAGCATTTT.

The chain joins TRBV27 to TRBJ2-1, with 9 bases fitting TRBD2. The ends lost 2 bases at V and 8 bases at J; junction bases unmatched: 7. The germline V gene encodes CDR1 MNHEY and CDR2 SMNVEV (reference sequence). The CDR3 length is 15 residues. CDR3 sequence reads: CASSLLAGRDDEQFF. The DNA for the CDR3 is TGTGCCAGCAGTTTACTAGCGGGACGGGACGATGAGCAGTTCTTC.

This sequence joins TRBV21-1 and TRBJ2-5; the D segment call TRBD2 is taken from the table without a DNA check. TRBV21-1 is reported as a pseudogene. The CDR3 runs 13 residues. The CDR3 sequence: CASTSEGAVTQYF. As DNA, the CDR3 is TGTGCCAGCACCAGCGAGGGAGCGGTGACCCAGTACTTC.

The chain has TRBV2 and TRBJ2-1; 9 positions agree with TRBD2. V lost 8 bases to trimming and J lost 4 bases; unmatched junction nucleotides: 3. This CDR3 spans 13 amino acids. Per germline, CDR1 SNHLY and CDR2 FYNNEI. CDR3 coding DNA: TGTGCCAGCGCAACTAGCGGGTACAATGAGCAGTTCTTC. It translates to CASATSGYNEQFF.

V is TRBV15 and J is TRBJ2-7; 7 positions agree with TRBD1. V gave up 5 bases and J gave up 2 bases; unmatched junction bases: 6. The CDR3 extends over 14 amino acids. From germline, CDR1 is LNHNV and CDR2 YYDKDF (reference sequence). CDR3 nucleotide sequence: TGTGCCACCAGCCCCCGGGACAGAGCCTACGAGCAGTACTTC. Its protein is CATSPRDRAYEQYF.

This clone was counted once. The V call is TRBV7-2, the J call TRBJ2-4, with D perhaps given as TRBD1 or TRBD2 (5 bases each). Germline-derived CDR1 and CDR2 are SGHTA and FQGNSA. This CDR3 is 15 amino acids long. The V end was cut by 0 bases, the J end by 8 bases, with 14 bases between. CDR3 protein: CASSLARVGVDIQYF. The DNA of the CDR3 is TGTGCCAGCAGCTTAGCCAGGGTGGGGGTGGACATTCAGTACTTC.